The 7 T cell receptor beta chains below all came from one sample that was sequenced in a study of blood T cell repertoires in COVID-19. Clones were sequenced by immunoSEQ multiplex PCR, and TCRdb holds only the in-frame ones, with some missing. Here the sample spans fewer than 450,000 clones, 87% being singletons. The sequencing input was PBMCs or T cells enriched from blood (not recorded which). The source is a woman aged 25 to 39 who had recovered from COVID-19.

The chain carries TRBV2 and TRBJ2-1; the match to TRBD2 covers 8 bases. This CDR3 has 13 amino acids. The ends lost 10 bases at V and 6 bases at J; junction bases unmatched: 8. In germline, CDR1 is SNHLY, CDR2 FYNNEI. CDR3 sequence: CATQTGGRNEQFF. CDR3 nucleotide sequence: TGTGCCACACAAACGGGGGGGCGCAATGAGCAGTTCTTC.

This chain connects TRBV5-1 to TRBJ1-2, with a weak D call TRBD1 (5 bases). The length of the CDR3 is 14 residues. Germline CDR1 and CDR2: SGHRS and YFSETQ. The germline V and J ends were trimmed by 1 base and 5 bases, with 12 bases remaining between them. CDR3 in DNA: TGCGCCAGCAGCTTGTGGGACTTGGCGTATGGCTACACCTTC. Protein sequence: CASSLWDLAYGYTF.

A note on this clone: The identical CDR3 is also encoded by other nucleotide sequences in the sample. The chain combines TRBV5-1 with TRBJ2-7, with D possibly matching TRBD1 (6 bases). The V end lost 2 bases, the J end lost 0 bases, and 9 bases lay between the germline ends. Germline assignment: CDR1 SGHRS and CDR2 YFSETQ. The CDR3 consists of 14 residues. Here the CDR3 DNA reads TGCGCCAGCAGCTTCGACAGGAGCTCCTACGAGCAGTACTTC. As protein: CASSFDRSSYEQYF. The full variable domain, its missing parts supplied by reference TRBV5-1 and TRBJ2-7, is KAGVTQTPRYLIKTRGQQVTLSCSPISGHRSVSWYQQTPGQGLQFLFEYFSETQRNKGNFPGRFSGRQFSNSRSEMNVSTLELGDSALYLCASSFDRSSYEQYFGPGTRLTVT.

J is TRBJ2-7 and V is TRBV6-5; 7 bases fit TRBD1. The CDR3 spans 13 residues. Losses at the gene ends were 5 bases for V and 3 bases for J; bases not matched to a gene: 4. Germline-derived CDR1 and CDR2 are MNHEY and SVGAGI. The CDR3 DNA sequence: TGTGCCAGCAGTAGGGACAGTATCTACGAGCAGTACTTC. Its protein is CASSRDSIYEQYF.

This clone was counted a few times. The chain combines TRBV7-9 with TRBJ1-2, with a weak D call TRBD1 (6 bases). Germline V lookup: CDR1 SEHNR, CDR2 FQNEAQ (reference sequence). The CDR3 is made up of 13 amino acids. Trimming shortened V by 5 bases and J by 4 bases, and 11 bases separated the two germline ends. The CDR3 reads CASSPDSPYGYTF. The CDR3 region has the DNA TGTGCCAGCAGCCCGGACAGCCCCTATGGCTACACCTTC.

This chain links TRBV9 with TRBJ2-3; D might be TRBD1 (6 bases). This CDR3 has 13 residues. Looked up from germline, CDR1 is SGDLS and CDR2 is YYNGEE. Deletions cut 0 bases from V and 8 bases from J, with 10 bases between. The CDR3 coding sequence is TGTGCCAGCAGCGTAGGGGGGCCTGGTACGCAGTATTTT. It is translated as CASSVGGPGTQYF.

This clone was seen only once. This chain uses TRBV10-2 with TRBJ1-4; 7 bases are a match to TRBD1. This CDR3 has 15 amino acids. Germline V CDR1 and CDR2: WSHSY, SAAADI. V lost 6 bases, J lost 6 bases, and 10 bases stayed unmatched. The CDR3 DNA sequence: TGCGCCAGCAGGGATTCCGGGACAGCCTATGAAAAACTGTTTTTT. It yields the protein CASRDSGTAYEKLFF.